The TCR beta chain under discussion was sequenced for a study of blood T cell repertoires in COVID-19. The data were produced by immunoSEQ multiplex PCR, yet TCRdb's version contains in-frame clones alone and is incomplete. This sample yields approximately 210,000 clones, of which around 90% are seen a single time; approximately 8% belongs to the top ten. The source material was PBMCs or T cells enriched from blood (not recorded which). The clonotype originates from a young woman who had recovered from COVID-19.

CDR3 protein: CASSEPQGAAFF. The CDR3 nucleotides read TGCGCCAGCAGTGAGCCACAGGGGGCGGCTTTCTTT. This rearrangement joins TRBV10-2 to TRBJ1-1; TRBD1 aligns across 9 bases. The J segment lost 11 bases and the V segment lost 2 bases, leaving 3 bases of the junction unmatched. CDR1 is WSHSY, CDR2 SAAADI, per germline. The CDR3 has 12 residues.